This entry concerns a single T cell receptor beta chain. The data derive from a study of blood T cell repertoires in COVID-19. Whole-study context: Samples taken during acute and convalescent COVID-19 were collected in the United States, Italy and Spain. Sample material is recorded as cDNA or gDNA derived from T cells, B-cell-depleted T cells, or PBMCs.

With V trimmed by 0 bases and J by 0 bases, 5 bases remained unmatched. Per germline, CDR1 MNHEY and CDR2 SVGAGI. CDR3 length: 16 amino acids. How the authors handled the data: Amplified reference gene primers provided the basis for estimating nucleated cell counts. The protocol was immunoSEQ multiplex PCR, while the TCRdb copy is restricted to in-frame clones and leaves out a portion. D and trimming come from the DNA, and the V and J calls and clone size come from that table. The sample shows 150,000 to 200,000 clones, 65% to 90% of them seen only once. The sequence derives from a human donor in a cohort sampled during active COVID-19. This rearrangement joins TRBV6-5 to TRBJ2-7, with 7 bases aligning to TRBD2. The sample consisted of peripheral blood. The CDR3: CASSYSAGLPSYEQYF. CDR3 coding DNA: TGTGCCAGCAGTTACTCAGCGGGACTTCCCTCCTACGAGCAGTACTTC.